Below are 16 T cell receptor beta chains sequenced from a single sample in a study of T cells in Graves' hyperthyroidism and ophthalmopathy. The CDR3 regions of TCR beta were amplified from RNA transcripts. Carried out on the TCR CDR3, a first-round RT-PCR used the HTBI primer set. TCRdb re-called the multiplex PCR reads with MiXCR, one entry per CDR3 protein. The table lists about 640,000 distinct CDR3 sequences, under 25% of them singletons. The sample was blood. These receptors were taken from a young man with Graves' ophthalmopathy.

V and J are TRBV5-1 and TRBJ2-5; 10 positions match TRBD2. Trimming removed 0 bases from V and 5 bases from J; junction bases left unmatched: 10. CDR1 and CDR2 (germline): SGHRS, YFSETQ. This CDR3 contains 17 residues. CDR3 region: CASSLGRSSGSWETQYF. CDR3 nucleotide sequence: TGCGCCAGCAGCTTGGGACGATCTAGCGGGAGTTGGGAGACCCAGTACTTC. The whole variable domain, remainder taken from reference TRBV5-1 and TRBJ2-5, is KAGVTQTPRYLIKTRGQQVTLSCSPISGHRSVSWYQQTPGQGLQFLFEYFSETQRNKGNFPGRFSGRQFSNSRSEMNVSTLELGDSALYLCASSLGRSSGSWETQYFGPGTRLLVL.

This clonotype was seen many times. This chain uses TRBV6-1 with TRBJ2-3; 8 nucleotides match TRBD1. J was trimmed by 2 bases and V by 5 bases; bases with no gene match: 18. Germline values: CDR1 MNHNS, CDR2 SASEGT. This CDR3 region has 19 residues. CDR3 sequence: CASSYTQITDRADTDTQYF. In DNA form, the CDR3 reads TGTGCCAGCAGTTACACCCAAATAACGGACAGGGCGGACACAGATACGCAGTATTTT.

Only a few counts were recorded for this clonotype. The V gene is TRBV10-3, the J gene TRBJ1-2, with TRBD1 identical over 8 bases. V shed 2 bases, J shed 4 bases, and the junction held 12 bases outside the gene matches. The CDR3 totals 17 residues. Germline values: CDR1 ENHRY, CDR2 SYGVKD. CDR3 residues: CAISETGQASTLYGYTF. The CDR3 DNA is TGTGCCATCAGTGAGACGGGACAGGCCTCCACACTCTATGGCTACACCTTC.

This clonotype was recorded at least ten times. The chain is built from TRBV5-1 and TRBJ2-2; no definite D call. The CDR3 contains 15 residues. Germline CDR1 and CDR2: SGHRS and YFSETQ. The V end was cut by 6 bases, the J end by 0 bases, with 12 bases between. CDR3 sequence: CASTTATTNTGELFF. DNA of the CDR3: TGCGCCAGCACGACCGCCACAACGAACACCGGGGAGCTGTTTTTT.

This clonotype was observed a handful of times. J is TRBJ2-1 and V is TRBV6-5, with 13 bases identical to TRBD2. The germline CDR1 and CDR2 sequences are MNHEY and SVGAGI. The CDR3 totals 16 residues. Trimming at V came to 0 bases and at J to 8 bases, leaving 4 bases not matched to a gene. CDR3 sequence reads: CASSYSGGLAGDEQFF. The CDR3 coding sequence is TGTGCCAGCAGTTACTCGGGAGGACTAGCGGGAGATGAGCAGTTCTTC.

In this sample, this clonotype turned up many times. J is TRBJ2-1 and V is TRBV3-1; D perhaps matches TRBD2 (5 bases). The germline V gene has CDR1 LGHDT and CDR2 YNNKEL (reference sequence). This CDR3 has 18 amino acids. Trimming cost V 0 bases and J 5 bases, with 20 bases left between them. For the CDR3, the DNA is TGTGCCAGCAGCCAAGATAGGGCTTCTAGCAAGTTCGACAATGAGCAGTTCTTC. Translation gives CASSQDRASSKFDNEQFF.

This clonotype appeared many times. The chain carries TRBV30 and TRBJ1-6; tentatively, D is TRBD1 (6 bases). This CDR3 contains 12 residues. Germline CDR1 and CDR2: GTSNPN and SVGIG (reference sequence). With 8 bases removed from V and 9 bases from J, the gap between germline ends came to 14 bases. In DNA, the CDR3 is TGTGCCCTGGGGGCCACGGGTTCACCCCTCCACTTT. Translating it yields CALGATGSPLHF.

At least ten counts were recorded for this clonotype. This rearrangement joins TRBV28 to TRBJ2-5, with TRBD2 matching over 15 bases. The germline CDR1 and CDR2 sequences are MDHEN and SYDVKM. The J segment lost 4 bases and the V segment lost 4 bases, leaving 4 bases of the junction unmatched. This CDR3 comprises 16 residues. The CDR3 is CASSYGLAGGRETQYF. The CDR3 coding sequence is TGTGCCAGCAGTTACGGACTAGCGGGAGGGCGAGAGACCCAGTACTTC.

This clonotype was seen many times. The chain combines TRBV20-1 with TRBJ2-1; no definite D call. Germline V gene sequence: CDR1 DFQATT, CDR2 SNEGSKA (reference sequence). Trimming took off 5 bases at V and 4 bases at J, with 12 bases between the two ends. This CDR3 comprises 13 residues. The CDR3 bases are TGCAGTGCTCTCCTATGGGATTACAATGAGCAGTTCTTC. It specifies CSALLWDYNEQFF.

This clonotype has just a few counts. This sequence joins TRBV9 and TRBJ2-1; D tentatively fits TRBD1 or TRBD2 (5 bases each). Germline V lookup: CDR1 SGDLS, CDR2 YYNGEE. The CDR3 spans 11 residues. Trimming left V 3 bases short and J 11 bases short, with 9 bases between. DNA of the CDR3: TGTGCCAGCAGCGCGGGACCCAAGCAGTTCTTC. Protein sequence: CASSAGPKQFF.

Ten or more counts support this clonotype. The genes are TRBV11-2 and TRBJ2-5, with a weak D call TRBD1 (6 bases). The CDR3 extends over 13 amino acids. V shed 6 bases and J shed 10 bases, with 18 bases lying between them. Looked up from germline, CDR1 is SGHAT and CDR2 is FQNNGV. For the CDR3, the DNA is TGTGCCAGCAGTTCGGACAGTGACCTGGACCAGTACTTC. Translation: CASSSDSDLDQYF. The entire variable domain, with the rest obtained from reference TRBV11-2 and TRBJ2-5, is as follows: EAGVAQSPRYKIIEKRQSVAFWCNPISGHATLYWYQQILGQGPKLLIQFQNNGVVDDSQLPKDRFSAERLKGVDSTLKIQPAKLEDSAVYLCASSSDSDLDQYFGPGTRLLVL.

About this clonotype: The junction and the germline gene differ at one end; a read error may be behind it. The chain employs TRBV6-1 and TRBJ1-3; D not resolved. In germline, CDR1 is MNHNS, CDR2 SASEGT. The CDR3 spans 16 residues. CDR3 protein: CASSEFEGKSGTTIYF. CDR3 nucleotide sequence: TGTGCCAGCAGTGAATTTGAGGGCAAATCTGGAACCACCATATATTTT.

In this sample, this clonotype turned up a few times. V is TRBV20-1 and J is TRBJ2-7; the match to TRBD1 covers 8 bases. Trimming cost V 3 bases and J 0 bases; bases outside gene matches: 1. Germline V CDR1 and CDR2: DFQATT, SNEGSKA (reference sequence). The CDR3 totals 13 residues. CDR3 in amino acids: CSARDRASYEQYF. CDR3 nucleotide sequence: TGCAGTGCTAGGGACAGGGCCTCCTACGAGCAGTACTTC.

This clonotype was detected only a few times. V and J are TRBV3-1 and TRBJ1-2; 7 bases are a match to TRBD1. The CDR3 is made up of 16 amino acids. CDR1 LGHDT and CDR2 YNNKEL come from the germline V gene (reference sequence). V was pared by 1 base and J by 8 bases, with 13 bases of the junction left unmatched. This CDR3 reads CASSQVTTGTSMGYTF. CDR3 DNA sequence: TGTGCCAGCAGCCAAGTCACGACAGGGACGAGTATGGGCTACACCTTC.

The chain has TRBV6-1 and TRBJ2-5; a possible D gene is TRBD1 (6 bases). The CDR3 extends over 13 amino acids. Germline V gives CDR1 MNHNS, CDR2 SASEGT. Trimming took 7 bases from V and 3 from J, leaving 12 bases between them. The CDR3 sequence is CASTEPGEETQYF. For the CDR3, the DNA is TGTGCCAGCACCGAGCCAGGGGAAGAGACCCAGTACTTC.

This clonotype was recorded many times. This CDR3 is CASAGREHQPQHF. DNA of the CDR3: TGTGCCAGCGCTGGCAGGGAGCATCAGCCCCAGCATTTT. This chain joins TRBV28 and TRBJ1-5, with D possibly being TRBD1 (5 bases). Trimming shortened V by 8 bases and J by 5 bases, and 13 bases separated the two germline ends. Per germline, CDR1 MDHEN and CDR2 SYDVKM. The CDR3 covers 13 residues.